These 25 T cell receptor beta chains were all obtained from the same sample, sequenced in a study of blood T cell repertoires in COVID-19. The method was immunoSEQ multiplex PCR; TCRdb's version includes in-frame clones alone and lacks a portion of them. The sample has 100,000 to 120,000 clones, approximately 81% seen once. Sequenced input: peripheral blood. These TCRs come from a man in his forties or fifties with acute or convalescent COVID-19.

The chain uses TRBV5-4 and TRBJ1-3; possible D gene TRBD1, 5 bases. Trimming cost V 1 base and J 5 bases, with 10 bases left between them. The CDR3 consists of 14 residues. Germline V gene lookup returns CDR1 SGHNT and CDR2 YYREEE (reference sequence). For the CDR3, the DNA is TGTGCCAGCAGCTTGAGGGGCTCCAGAAACACCATATATTTT. Translating gives CASSLRGSRNTIYF.

This chain links TRBV5-1 with TRBJ1-1; D unclear. CDR3 size: 14 residues. Germline-derived CDR1 and CDR2 are SGHRS and YFSETQ. Trimming stripped 4 bases from V and 0 bases from J, with 10 bases between. The DNA for the CDR3 is TGCGCCAGCAGCGAGAGTCTGGTGAACACTGAAGCTTTCTTT. As protein: CASSESLVNTEAFF.

The DNA for the CDR3 is TGTGCCAGCAGCTTGGAGCTAGTCGGCGATACGCAGTATTTT. It translates to CASSLELVGDTQYF. This rearrangement joins TRBV5-4 to TRBJ2-3; D unclear. Germline CDR1 is SGHNT and CDR2 is YYREEE (reference sequence). Trimming left V 0 bases short and J 6 bases short, with 11 bases between. The CDR3 spans 14 residues.

The sample holds a few counts of this clone. The chain uses TRBV19 and TRBJ1-2, with 7 bases lining up with TRBD1. Germline-derived CDR1 and CDR2 are LNHDA and SQIVND (reference sequence). Trimming cost V 0 bases and J 4 bases; bases outside gene matches: 5. The CDR3 contains 15 residues. The CDR3 coding sequence is TGTGCCAGTAGTATAGATCTGGCAGGGGGCTATGGCTACACCTTC. It specifies CASSIDLAGGYGYTF.

The chain has TRBV4-1 and TRBJ1-6; 7 nucleotides align to TRBD1. There are 15 residues in the CDR3. After removal of 0 bases from V and 10 bases from J, the junction contained 6 bases not matched to a gene. The germline gives CDR1 MGHRA, CDR2 YSYEKL. CDR3 sequence: CASSQEAGTESPLHF. The CDR3 region has the DNA TGCGCCAGCAGCCAAGAAGCCGGGACAGAGTCACCCCTCCACTTT.

The chain joins TRBV3-1 (or the pseudogene TRBV3-2) to TRBJ1-6; weak D call: TRBD1 (6 bases). V gave up 1 base and J gave up 9 bases, with 13 bases separating them. The CDR3 extends over 15 amino acids. Germline values: CDR1 LGHDT, CDR2 YNNKEL (reference sequence). CDR3 nucleotides: TGTGCCAGCAGCCAAGGGATGGACAGCACTTCACCCCTCCACTTT. Translated, it gives CASSQGMDSTSPLHF.

V is TRBV28 and J is TRBJ1-2, with D tentatively TRBD1 (5 bases). This CDR3 comprises 14 residues. Trimming took off 7 bases at V and 6 bases at J, with 18 bases between the two ends. Per the germline V gene, CDR1 is MDHEN and CDR2 is SYDVKM. As DNA, the CDR3 is TGTGCCAGCACCCCGGGGTGGGGGGGAAATGGCTACACCTTC. Translation: CASTPGWGGNGYTF.

The CDR3 reads CASSFVGAGDTQYF. The CDR3 nucleotides read TGTGCCAGCAGCTTTGTGGGGGCCGGGGATACGCAGTATTTT. The chain uses TRBV11-3 and TRBJ2-3; D perhaps matches TRBD1 (6 bases). CDR1 is SGHNT and CDR2 is YENEEA in the germline V gene. V lost 3 bases, J lost 6 bases, and 13 bases lay in between. This CDR3 contains 14 residues.

The table lists this clone with a few counts. V and J are TRBV7-3 and TRBJ2-1; 11 nucleotides agree with TRBD1. The CDR3 is 15 amino acids. The J segment lost 7 bases and the V segment lost 2 bases, leaving 4 bases of the junction unmatched. Germline loops: CDR1 SGHTA, CDR2 FQGTGA. The CDR3 region is CASSLGQGAGNEQFF. CDR3 sequence (DNA): TGTGCCAGCAGCTTAGGACAGGGGGCGGGTAATGAGCAGTTCTTC.

The rearrangement uses TRBV2 and TRBJ1-4; D is unclear. The germline V and J ends were trimmed by 6 bases and 7 bases, with 18 bases remaining between them. This CDR3 spans 15 amino acids. CDR1 SNHLY and CDR2 FYNNEI come from the germline V gene. CDR3 loop: CASSTTGLEGEKLFF. The CDR3, as DNA: TGTGCCAGCAGCACCACGGGGTTGGAGGGTGAAAAACTGTTTTTT.

The J gene is TRBJ1-4, the V gene TRBV4-1; 9 positions agree with TRBD1. Germline-derived CDR1 and CDR2 are MGHRA and YSYEKL. The length of the CDR3 is 19 residues. V trimming: 0 bases; J trimming: 0 bases; junction bases outside the gene matches: 8. The CDR3 DNA reads TGCGCCAGCAGCCAAGACCTAACAGGGGGCATATCAACTAATGAAAAACTGTTTTTT. This encodes CASSQDLTGGISTNEKLFF.

The V and J genes are TRBV2 and TRBJ1-1, with 11 bases lining up with TRBD1. Trimming cost V 9 bases and J 7 bases; bases outside gene matches: 10. There are 14 residues in the CDR3. CDR1 and CDR2 from the germline V gene are SNHLY and FYNNEI. As DNA, the CDR3 is TGTGCCAGTATCTACCCGGGACAGGGGGTTGAAGCTTTCTTT. It translates to CASIYPGQGVEAFF. The full variable domain, in which reference TRBV2 and TRBJ1-1 provide the parts outside the CDR3, is EPEVTQTPSHQVTQMGQEVILRCVPISNHLYFYWYRQILGQKVEFLVSFYNNEISEKSEIFDDQFSVERPDGSNFTLKIRSTKLEDSAMYFCASIYPGQGVEAFFGQGTRLTVV.

V gene TRBV7-6 combines with J gene TRBJ2-1; tentative D call: TRBD1 (6 bases). Germline values: CDR1 SGHVS, CDR2 FNYEAQ. The V end lost 5 bases, the J end lost 6 bases, and 11 bases lay between the germline ends. This CDR3 region has 13 residues. CDR3 sequence: CASSAQGPNEQFF. The CDR3 bases are TGTGCCAGCAGCGCCCAGGGGCCCAATGAGCAGTTCTTC.

The rearrangement uses TRBV11-2 and TRBJ1-4; perhaps TRBD1 as D (5 bases). Germline V gives CDR1 SGHAT, CDR2 FQNNGV. Trimming pared 5 bases from V and 7 bases from J, leaving 11 bases between. This CDR3 has 13 amino acids. The CDR3 reads CASSPTDAEKLFF. CDR3 DNA: TGTGCCAGCAGCCCGACAGACGCTGAAAAACTGTTTTTT. The full variable domain, rest sourced from reference TRBV11-2 and TRBJ1-4, is EAGVAQSPRYKIIEKRQSVAFWCNPISGHATLYWYQQILGQGPKLLIQFQNNGVVDDSQLPKDRFSAERLKGVDSTLKIQPAKLEDSAVYLCASSPTDAEKLFFGSGTQLSVL.

The chain links TRBV5-1 to TRBJ1-1, with TRBD1 matching over 7 bases. Germline CDR1 SGHRS, CDR2 YFSETQ. The length of the CDR3 is 14 residues. The V segment lost 4 bases and the J segment 6 bases; nucleotides outside the gene matches: 9. CDR3 sequence reads: CASSEQGFIAEAFF. The CDR3 DNA follows: TGCGCCAGCAGCGAACAGGGGTTTATAGCTGAAGCTTTCTTT.

This chain links TRBV5-6 with TRBJ2-2; D is ambiguous. CDR3 size: 14 residues. Germline CDR1 is SGHDT and CDR2 is YYEEEE. The V and J ends lost 1 base and 1 base respectively, with 5 bases between them. As DNA, the CDR3 is TGTGCCAGCAGCTTGCCCATGAACACCGGGGAGCTGTTTTTT. Translated: CASSLPMNTGELFF.

The chain employs TRBV24-1 and TRBJ1-2; D is possibly TRBD1 (6 bases). Deletions cut 2 bases from V and 4 bases from J, with 10 bases between. The CDR3 is 14 amino acids. Germline V gene sequence: CDR1 KGHDR, CDR2 SFDVKD. In nucleotides, the CDR3 is TGTGCCACCAGTGATTCCTCCAGGGGCTATGGCTACACCTTC. Translated, it gives CATSDSSRGYGYTF.

This clone was recorded only once. This chain connects TRBV10-1 to TRBJ1-4; TRBD1 might be the D (5 bases). CDR1 and CDR2 (germline): WNHNN, SYGVQD (reference sequence). The CDR3 contains 14 residues. The ends were cut back, 8 bases at V and 0 bases at J, with 10 bases in the middle. This chain's CDR3 is CASEQGSTNEKLFF. CDR3 in DNA: TGCGCCAGCGAGCAGGGTTCAACTAATGAAAAACTGTTTTTT.

The rearrangement joins TRBV12-3 or TRBV12-4 to TRBJ2-7; TRBD2 might be the D (5 bases). The length of the CDR3 is 13 residues. With 7 bases removed from V and 7 bases from J, the gap between germline ends came to 17 bases. The CDR3 region has the DNA TGTGCCAGCACCTTAATCGGGAATAGGGAGCAGTACGTC. Its protein is CASTLIGNREQYV.

This sequence joins TRBV6-5 and TRBJ1-5, with D tentatively TRBD1 (5 bases). The CDR3 extends over 15 amino acids. V lost 8 bases and J lost 4, with 18 bases in between. From germline, CDR1 is MNHEY and CDR2 SVGAGI. The CDR3 is CASEWDGGKNQPQHF. The CDR3 nucleotides are TGTGCCAGCGAATGGGATGGGGGGAAGAATCAGCCCCAGCATTTT.

This chain connects TRBV7-3 to TRBJ1-2; 8 bases match TRBD1. In germline, CDR1 is SGHTA, CDR2 FQGTGA. This CDR3 comprises 15 residues. The J segment lost 4 bases and the V segment lost 3 bases, leaving 7 bases of the junction unmatched. In DNA, the CDR3 is TGTGCCAGCAGCTTCGGACAGGGCGGAATCTATGGCTACACCTTC. It codes for CASSFGQGGIYGYTF.

The V and J genes are TRBV3-1 (or the pseudogene TRBV3-2) and TRBJ1-1; possibly TRBD1 for D (5 bases). Germline values: CDR1 LGHDT, CDR2 YNNKEL (reference sequence). The CDR3 covers 13 residues. The V and J ends lost 0 bases and 5 bases respectively, with 7 bases between them. As DNA, the CDR3 is TGTGCCAGCAGCCAAGACCGACAGACTGAAGCTTTCTTT. Translation: CASSQDRQTEAFF.

The J gene is TRBJ2-3, the V gene TRBV4-1; D unclear. V gave up 1 base and J gave up 5 bases, with 4 bases separating them. Germline loops: CDR1 MGHRA, CDR2 YSYEKL. The CDR3 length is 12 residues. CDR3 residues: CASSQALDTQYF. CDR3 in DNA: TGCGCCAGCAGCCAAGCCCTAGATACGCAGTATTTT.

The J gene is TRBJ1-2, the V gene TRBV27, with D unresolved. Looked up from germline, CDR1 is MNHEY and CDR2 is SMNVEV (reference sequence). The CDR3 has 15 residues. V gave up 4 bases and J gave up 8 bases, with 20 bases separating them. This CDR3 is CASSSLFFPVEGYTF. Here the CDR3 DNA reads TGTGCCAGCAGTTCATTATTTTTCCCAGTGGAGGGCTACACCTTC.

This clone was observed once. The rearrangement links TRBV10-3 to TRBJ2-3; D perhaps matches TRBD1 (6 bases). With 10 bases removed from V and 4 bases from J, the gap between germline ends came to 18 bases. CDR3 length: 14 amino acids. Germline V lookup: CDR1 ENHRY, CDR2 SYGVKD. The CDR3 spells CATSTGTAPDTQYF. The CDR3 DNA is TGTGCCACCTCTACAGGGACCGCGCCAGATACGCAGTATTTT.